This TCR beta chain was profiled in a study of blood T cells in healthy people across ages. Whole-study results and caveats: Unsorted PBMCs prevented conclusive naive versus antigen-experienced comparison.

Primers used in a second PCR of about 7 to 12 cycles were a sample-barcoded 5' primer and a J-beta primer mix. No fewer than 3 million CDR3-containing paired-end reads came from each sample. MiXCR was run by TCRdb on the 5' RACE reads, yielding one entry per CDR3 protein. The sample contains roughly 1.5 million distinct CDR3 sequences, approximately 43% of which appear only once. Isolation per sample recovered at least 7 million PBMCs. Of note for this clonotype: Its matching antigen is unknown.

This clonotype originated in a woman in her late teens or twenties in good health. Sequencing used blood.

CDR3 DNA sequence: TGTGCCAGCAGCGTAGTCGAGCAGTACTTC. It codes for CASSVVEQYF. This rearrangement joins TRBV9 to TRBJ2-5; D is uncertain. The DNA end favors TRBJ2-7, so the J call may be wrong. Germline CDR1 is SGDLS and CDR2 is YYNGEE. This CDR3 spans 10 amino acids.